This TCR beta chain appears in the sequencing data of a study of CD8 T cells in ankylosing spondylitis (dated by TCRdb to 2015 to 2018). Concerning the study at large: The study set out to find disease-linked TCR variants by profiling T cell receptor beta repertoires in ankylosing spondylitis patients and healthy donors. In total, the full study cohort was made up of roughly 100 healthy donors and 25 or so ankylosing spondylitis patients. Peripheral blood samples were taken, and synovial fluid was additionally collected from ankylosing spondylitis patients.

Per the germline V gene, MGHRA is the CDR1 and YSYEKL is the CDR2. Trimming removed 1 base from V and 2 bases from J; the gene matches leave 7 bases unexplained. The CDR3 starts with the cysteine, ends with the phenylalanine, and has 17 residues. The only DNA kept is the CDR3, 51 bases in frame from the first base. TCRdb lists the instrument as Illumina HiSeq 2500. Quantitative 5'-RACE with molecular barcodes was used to prepare TCR beta libraries. The authors' pipeline ran thus. A new computational method, built on a probabilistic model of VDJ rearrangement, was used to identify disease-linked TCR variants. TCRdb itself trimmed the public reads at Q25 with fastp, ran MiXCR and retained productive beta chains. Rows are combined by CDR3 protein, so each entry shows the most common genes and DNA. The V and J calls follow TCRdb's processing rather than the paper's. The sample table holds about 400,000 distinct CDR3 sequences, of which 20% to 25% were seen once. Of the sample, roughly 13% falls within the top ten clones.

Details on this clonotype: The target of this receptor is not known. Within one base of it there is no much larger clone, and no base qualities were kept.

Broad study findings and their caveats: A TCR beta motif of about 8 highly homologous amino acid variants appeared characteristic of blood from ankylosing spondylitis patients. The disease-linked clones were reported to be significantly enriched in matched synovial fluid samples from ankylosing spondylitis patients. Some of the motif variants had been reported before in the synovial fluid and blood of reactive arthritis patients, a finding that suggests common disease-initiation mechanisms. In peripheral blood, the disease-linked clones were found at relatively low frequencies and had a CD8+ phenotype.

The chain was built from TRBV4-1 and TRBJ2-7; 11 central nucleotides agree with TRBD2. The receptor comes from a male donor with ankylosing spondylitis or in good health (not recorded which). The source material was blood, either unsorted or a sorted T cell fraction (not recorded which). In nucleotides, the sequence is TGCGCCAGCAGCCAAGGTCCGCTAGCGGGGGGACCCTACGAGCAGTACTTC. Its translation reads: CASSQGPLAGGPYEQYF.